The 17 T cell receptor beta chains below were found in one sample sequenced in a study of CDR3 diversity in severe acne. TCRdb reprocessed the PCR reads with MiXCR, giving one entry per CDR3 protein. This sample has more than 85,000 distinct CDR3 sequences, with 51% found just once. The specimen was blood. The receptors were gathered from a male donor with acne.

The rearrangement uses TRBV25-1 and TRBJ1-1; D not certain. Germline values: CDR1 MGHDK, CDR2 SYGVNS. V lost 5 bases and J lost 8, with 18 bases in between. This CDR3 contains 14 residues. The CDR3 coding sequence is TGTGCCAGCAGTTCCCGTCTTACTGCCGCGGAAGCTTTCTTT. Residues: CASSSRLTAAEAFF. Complete variable domain (other parts from reference TRBV25-1 and TRBJ1-1): EADIYQTPRYLVIGTGKKITLECSQTMGHDKMYWYQQDPGMELHLIHYSYGVNSTEKGDLSSESTVSRIRTEHFPLTLESARPSHTSQYLCASSSRLTAAEAFFGQGTRLTVV.

The V gene is TRBV24-1, the J gene TRBJ2-5, with TRBD1 identical over 8 bases. This CDR3 comprises 14 residues. Unmatched junction bases numbered 10, after V lost 9 bases and J lost 5 bases. Per germline, CDR1 KGHDR and CDR2 SFDVKD. The CDR3 DNA reads as TGTGCCACCTCCTCAGGGGGCGTGGGGGAGACCCAGTACTTC. Translating gives CATSSGGVGETQYF.

This clonotype was observed a few times. This rearrangement joins TRBV28 to TRBJ1-1; the D is unclear. Looked up from germline, CDR1 is MDHEN and CDR2 is SYDVKM. Trimming took 8 bases from V and 12 from J, leaving 16 bases between them. The length of the CDR3 is 11 residues. DNA of the CDR3: TGTGCCAGCGGCCAGGCCGGCGGAACTTTCTTT. Protein: CASGQAGGTFF. Together with reference TRBV28 and TRBJ1-1, the CDR3 gives the full variable domain: DVKVTQSSRYLVKRTGEKVFLECVQDMDHENMFWYRQDPGLGLRLIYFSYDVKMKEKGDIPEGYSVSREKKERFSLILESASTNQTSMYLCASGQAGGTFFGQGTRLTVV.

The V gene is TRBV24-1, the J gene TRBJ2-2; TRBD1 is a possible D gene (5 bases). V was pared by 8 bases and J by 2 bases, with 11 bases between. The germline gives CDR1 KGHDR, CDR2 SFDVKD. The CDR3 length is 14 residues. Here the CDR3 reads CATTQGRNTGELFF. CDR3 nucleotide sequence: TGTGCCACCACGCAGGGTCGTAACACCGGGGAGCTGTTTTTT.

This clonotype was counted only a few times. This chain uses TRBV20-1 with TRBJ1-6; no firm D call. Germline V gene lookup returns CDR1 DFQATT and CDR2 SNEGSKA (reference sequence). Trimming stripped 3 bases from V and 8 bases from J, with 11 bases between. The CDR3 spans 13 residues. In DNA, the CDR3 is TGCAGTGCTAGCGAGGATTTGGATTCACCCCTCCACTTT. Translation gives CSASEDLDSPLHF.

This chain joins TRBV24-1 and TRBJ2-5, with D tentatively TRBD1 (6 bases). With 3 bases removed from V and 5 bases from J, the gap between germline ends came to 15 bases. The CDR3 loop spans 15 amino acids. CDR1 KGHDR and CDR2 SFDVKD come from the germline V gene. CDR3 residues: CATSDTGKVTETQYF. The CDR3 nucleotides read TGTGCCACCAGTGATACAGGGAAGGTGACGGAGACCCAGTACTTC.

Concerning this clonotype: A much larger clonotype is one base distant, so this may be a read error. The genes are TRBV4-1 and TRBJ2-7; D remains ambiguous. Deletions cut 4 bases from V and 6 bases from J, with 22 bases between. The V gene's germline CDR1 is MGHRA and CDR2 YSYEKL. This CDR3 has 16 amino acids. For the CDR3, the DNA is TGCGCCAGCAGCCCCTGGCCGAGGACGGTAAAATGCGAGCAGTACTTC. It encodes CASSPWPRTVKCEQYF.

Details on this clonotype: Without the conserved terminal phenylalanine or tryptophan, this CDR3 likely stems from a read error. The chain recombines TRBV20-1 with TRBJ1-3, with unresolved D. The germline V gene encodes CDR1 DFQATT and CDR2 SNEGSKA (reference sequence). CDR3 length: 15 residues. Trimming removed 2 bases at V and 0 bases at J, with 11 bases between. CDR3 coding DNA: TGCAGTGCTAGACAGAGGCCATACTCTGGAAACACCATATATTCT. The encoded protein is CSARQRPYSGNTIYS.

The genes are TRBV28 and TRBJ2-7; D not resolved. Germline loops: CDR1 MDHEN, CDR2 SYDVKM. The CDR3 spans 12 residues. The CDR3 here is CASSSYNYEQCV. CDR3 nucleotides: TGTGCCAGCAGTTCCTACAACTACGAGCAGTGCGTC.

V is TRBV7-2 and J is TRBJ2-1; the match to TRBD2 covers 13 bases. V gave up 3 bases and J gave up 7 bases; unmatched junction bases: 6. Germline lookup yields CDR1 SGHTA and CDR2 FQGNSA. The CDR3 loop spans 16 amino acids. CDR3 DNA sequence: TGTGCCAGCAGCTTGTGGACTAGCGGGAGACCGAATGAGCAGTTCTTC. This sequence encodes CASSLWTSGRPNEQFF.

The chain has TRBV10-1 and TRBJ1-6; 9 nucleotides agree with TRBD1. In germline, CDR1 is WNHNN, CDR2 SYGVQD (reference sequence). V dropped 10 bases and J dropped 3; count of bases not matched to a gene: 10. This CDR3 contains 16 residues. CDR3 amino acids: CAIRQGDMDYNSPLHF. CDR3 nucleotides: TGCGCCATCAGACAGGGGGATATGGACTATAATTCACCCCTCCACTTT.

This chain links TRBV4-3 with TRBJ1-2, with D possibly being TRBD1 (5 bases). Trimming shortened V by 0 bases and J by 4 bases, and 12 bases separated the two germline ends. Per germline, CDR1 LGHNA and CDR2 YSLEER. There are 15 residues in the CDR3. Written as DNA, the CDR3 is TGCGCCAGCAGCCAAGACGGGGGATTGGGCTATGGCTACACCTTC. Its protein product is CASSQDGGLGYGYTF.

With regard to this clonotype: One base away lies a much larger clone, so this may be a sequencing read error. This CDR3 reads CASGQVAGYNSPLHF. The CDR3 DNA reads TGCGCCAGCGGCCAAGTTGCAGGGTATAATTCACCCCTCCACTTT. The rearrangement links TRBV4-1 to TRBJ1-6; possibly TRBD1 for D (5 bases). Germline V gene data show CDR1 as MGHRA and CDR2 as YSYEKL. The CDR3 is 15 residues long.

V gene TRBV12-3 or TRBV12-4 combines with J gene TRBJ1-2; D uncertain. This CDR3 region has 13 residues. Trimming left V 6 bases short and J 2 bases short, with 10 bases between. The CDR3 coding sequence is TGTGCCAGCAGGAGTAAGACAAACTATGGCTACACCTTC. This codes for CASRSKTNYGYTF.

The CDR3 bases are TGTGCCAGCAGCTTAGCGACTAGCGGGACTCAAACCGGGGAGCTGTTTTTT. Protein: CASSLATSGTQTGELFF. The chain uses TRBV7-2 and TRBJ2-2; TRBD2 aligns across 11 bases. The CDR3 runs 17 residues. V lost 0 bases, J lost 5 bases, and 5 bases stayed unmatched. CDR1 SGHTA and CDR2 FQGNSA come from the germline V gene.

V is TRBV4-2 and J is TRBJ2-5, with D possibly TRBD2 on 6 matching bases. CDR3 length: 14 amino acids. Trimming cost V 5 bases and J 1 base, with 11 bases left between them. CDR1 is LGHNA, CDR2 YNFKEQ, per germline. Here the CDR3 reads CASSLAGLQETQYF. In nucleotides, the CDR3 is TGTGCCAGCAGCTTGGCGGGGCTCCAAGAGACCCAGTACTTC.

Many counts were recorded for this clonotype. The chain is built from TRBV7-6 and TRBJ2-1; the D gene is possibly TRBD2 (5 bases). The CDR3 is made up of 15 amino acids. Germline V gene sequence: CDR1 SGHVS, CDR2 FNYEAQ. Deletions cut 4 bases from V and 4 bases from J, with 14 bases between. The CDR3 nucleotides are TGTGCCAGCAGCTACTATGAGGGTGGGTACAATGAGCAGTTCTTC. Protein: CASSYYEGGYNEQFF.